These 3 T cell receptor beta chains originate from one sample sequenced in a study of blood T cell repertoires in COVID-19. Here immunoSEQ multiplex PCR was the method, and the copy in TCRdb shows in-frame clones only, minus some. The repertoire has hundreds of thousands of clones, about 85% of them found once; the top ten carry under 2%. The sequencing input was PBMCs or T cells enriched from blood (not recorded which). These receptors were collected from a woman aged 25 to 39 who had been exposed to COVID-19.

V is TRBV27 and J is TRBJ1-4, with TRBD1 identical over 8 bases. The CDR3 consists of 15 residues. The germline gives CDR1 MNHEY, CDR2 SMNVEV (reference sequence). Trimming took 5 bases from V and 8 from J; bases not matched to a gene: 10. The CDR3 region has the DNA TGTGCCAGCAGTGTAAGGACAGGGAGAGGGGAAAAACTGTTTTTT. It is translated as CASSVRTGRGEKLFF.

The chain carries TRBV7-2 and TRBJ2-7, with 7 bases that match TRBD2. The germline gives CDR1 SGHTA, CDR2 FQGNSA. This CDR3 contains 14 residues. The junction had 4 bases not matched to a gene; V was cut back by 4 bases and J by 1 base. The CDR3 protein is CASSSGGFSYEQYF. The CDR3 DNA follows: TGTGCCAGCAGCTCCGGGGGGTTTTCCTACGAGCAGTACTTC.

The count of this clone is one. The rearrangement uses TRBV7-2 and TRBJ1-5; maybe TRBD1 (6 bases). CDR3 length equals 16 residues. Trimming removed 5 bases at V and 2 bases at J, with 16 bases between. Germline CDR1 is SGHTA and CDR2 is FQGNSA. The CDR3 DNA reads as TGTGCCAGCAGCGCCCAACAGGGAAGAGGCAATCAGCCCCAGCATTTT. Its translation is CASSAQQGRGNQPQHF.